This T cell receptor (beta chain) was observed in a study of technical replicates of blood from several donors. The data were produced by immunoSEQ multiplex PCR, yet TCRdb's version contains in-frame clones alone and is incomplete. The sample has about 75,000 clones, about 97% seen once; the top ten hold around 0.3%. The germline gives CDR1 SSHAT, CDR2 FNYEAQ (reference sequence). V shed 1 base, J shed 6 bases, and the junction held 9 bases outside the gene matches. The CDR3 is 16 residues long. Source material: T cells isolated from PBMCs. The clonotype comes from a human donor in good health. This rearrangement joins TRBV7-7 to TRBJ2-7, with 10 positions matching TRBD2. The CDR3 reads CASSLGASGSFSEQYF. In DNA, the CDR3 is TGTGCCAGCAGCTTAGGGGCTAGCGGGAGTTTTTCCGAGCAGTACTTC.